One T cell receptor beta chain is described in this entry. This sample is part of a study of blood T cell repertoires in COVID-19. Looking at the study overall: Acute and convalescent COVID-19 samples came from the United States, Italy and Spain. Nucleic acid was either cDNA or gDNA, and it came from T cells, B-cell-depleted T cells, or PBMCs.

Methods used by the authors: Cell counts per sample came from amplifying reference gene primers. The table came from immunoSEQ multiplex PCR; TCRdb's copy has only in-frame clones and leaves some out. That table supplies the V and J calls and clone size; D and trimming were determined from the DNA. The sample has some 89,000 clones; just under 90% are singletons. CDR1 is MNHNY and CDR2 is SVGAGI in the germline V gene (reference sequence). The CDR3 covers 15 residues. V trimming: 5 bases; J trimming: 4 bases; junction bases outside the gene matches: 8. This TCR was recovered from a human donor in a cohort sampled during active COVID-19. Sequencing was carried out using peripheral blood. J is TRBJ1-2 and V is TRBV6-6, with 9 bases identical to TRBD1. CDR3 residues: CASSGGDRVGYGYTF. CDR3 bases: TGTGCCAGCAGTGGGGGGGACAGGGTTGGCTATGGCTACACCTTC.